This T cell receptor beta chain comes out of a study of OX40 agonist ivuxolimab in advanced cancers. Across the study: Ivuxolimab, an antibody that agonizes OX40 (CD134), was administered to the patients. The dose-escalation group included hepatocellular carcinoma, melanoma, renal cell carcinoma and head and neck cancer.

Assay: immunoSEQ multiplex PCR; the TCRdb copy retains only in-frame clones and omits some. Among more than 35,000 clones listed, 80% to 90% were seen once. Sampling times: baseline, cycle 4 day 1, cycle 7 day 1. V lost 7 bases, J lost 6 bases, and 7 bases stayed unmatched. The CDR3 extends over 13 amino acids. CDR1 MNHEY and CDR2 SMNVEV come from the germline V gene (reference sequence). This chain links TRBV27 with TRBJ2-7; 9 bases are shared with TRBD1. The receptor was isolated from an adult with an advanced solid tumor such as melanoma, head and neck, liver or kidney cancer. The material sequenced was CD4+ or CD8+ T cells sorted from blood, taken in a trial of the OX40 agonist ivuxolimab. The CDR3 nucleotides are TGTGCCAGCACGACAGGGGGACGTTTCGAGCAGTACTTC. This gives the protein CASTTGGRFEQYF.